The entry that follows covers one TCR beta chain sequence. These data originate in a study of lymphopenia after photon versus proton radiotherapy. This CDR3 comprises 14 residues. V lost 4 bases, J lost 4 bases, and 13 bases lay in between. CDR1 is KGHSH, CDR2 LQKENI, per germline. TCRdb keeps only in-frame clones here, not all; method: immunoSEQ multiplex PCR. The profile shows about 70,000 clones, about 89% of them singletons. The specimen was peripheral blood, collected from a patient treated with proton-based radiotherapy. This receptor was taken from a man of 80 years or more with esophageal cancer. The chain joins TRBV18 to TRBJ1-2; D is unclear. CDR3 loop: CASSLGPVGYGYTF. The DNA for the CDR3 is TGTGCCAGCTCACTAGGGCCCGTGGGCTATGGCTACACCTTC.